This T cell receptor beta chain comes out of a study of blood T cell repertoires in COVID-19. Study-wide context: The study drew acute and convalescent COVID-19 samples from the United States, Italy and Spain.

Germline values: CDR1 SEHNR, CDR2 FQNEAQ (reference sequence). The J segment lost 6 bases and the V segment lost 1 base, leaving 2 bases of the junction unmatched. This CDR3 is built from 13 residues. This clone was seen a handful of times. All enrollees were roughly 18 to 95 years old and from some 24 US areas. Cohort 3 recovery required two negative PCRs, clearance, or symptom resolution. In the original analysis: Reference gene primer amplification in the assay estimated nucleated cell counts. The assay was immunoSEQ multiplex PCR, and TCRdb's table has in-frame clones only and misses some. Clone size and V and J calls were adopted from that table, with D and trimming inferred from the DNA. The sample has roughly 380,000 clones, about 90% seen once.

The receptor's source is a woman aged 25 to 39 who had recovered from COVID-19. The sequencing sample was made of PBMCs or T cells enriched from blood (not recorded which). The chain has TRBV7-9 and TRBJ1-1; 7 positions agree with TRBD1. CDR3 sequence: CASSLEGAAEAFF. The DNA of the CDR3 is TGTGCCAGCAGCTTAGAGGGGGCCGCTGAAGCTTTCTTT. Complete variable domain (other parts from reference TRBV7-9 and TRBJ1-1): DTGVSQNPRHKITKRGQNVTFRCDPISEHNRLYWYRQTLGQGPEFLTYFQNEAQLEKSRLLSDRFSAERPKGSFSTLEIQRTEQGDSAMYLCASSLEGAAEAFFGQGTRLTVV.